This T cell receptor beta chain is drawn from a study of blood T cells in healthy people across ages. The study, taken as a whole, reports: The recorded TCR beta diversity per million T cells decreased in a roughly linear manner with age. Among long-lived donors, naive CD4+ cells were more numerous and diversity higher than in aged donors.

Of note for this clonotype: The target antigen is unknown.

It was with a sample-barcoded 5' primer and a J-beta primer mix that a second PCR of about 6 to 11 cycles was run. TCRdb re-analysed the 5' RACE reads in MiXCR, keeping a single row per CDR3 protein. The profile shows hundreds of thousands of distinct CDR3 sequences, about 52% of them singletons. Germline V gives CDR1 SGHNT, CDR2 YENEEA. The CDR3 covers 15 residues. The V end lost 0 bases, the J end lost 4 bases, and 9 bases lay between the germline ends. It was about 10 milliliters of peripheral blood that were drawn from each donor. The sequenced sample consisted of blood. The source is a woman aged 55-70 years in good health. The chain is built from TRBV11-3 and TRBJ2-2, with D perhaps TRBD1 (5 bases). The chain's CDR3 is CASSLDGRATGELFF. The DNA of the CDR3 is TGTGCCAGCAGCTTAGACGGCAGGGCCACCGGGGAGCTGTTTTTT. Based on the CDR3 plus reference TRBV11-3 and TRBJ2-2, the full variable domain is EAGVVQSPRYKIIEKKQPVAFWCNPISGHNTLYWYLQNLGQGPELLIRYENEEAVDDSQLPKDRFSAERLKGVDSTLKIQPAELGDSAVYLCASSLDGRATGELFFGEGSRLTVL.